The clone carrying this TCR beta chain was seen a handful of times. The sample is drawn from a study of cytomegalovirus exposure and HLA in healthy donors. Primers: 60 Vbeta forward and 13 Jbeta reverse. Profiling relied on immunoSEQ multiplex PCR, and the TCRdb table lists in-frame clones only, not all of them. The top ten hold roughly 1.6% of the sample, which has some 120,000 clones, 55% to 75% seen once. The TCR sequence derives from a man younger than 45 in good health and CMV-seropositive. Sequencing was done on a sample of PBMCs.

The CDR3 loop reads CASSDRGTGGYEQYF. The CDR3 DNA reads TGCGCCAGCAGTGACCGCGGGACAGGGGGCTACGAGCAGTACTTC. The genes are TRBV10-1 and TRBJ2-7; 11 positions match TRBD1. CDR1 and CDR2 from the germline V gene are WNHNN and SYGVQD (reference sequence). There are 15 residues in the CDR3. The V gene end was trimmed by 3 bases and the J gene end by 3 bases; junction bases not matched to a gene: 4.